The T cell receptor (beta chain) under discussion was sequenced for a study of beta chain features in type 1 diabetes. Study-level results: Insertions at VDJ junctions were less frequent in type 1 diabetes patients. These patients also deleted more nucleotides at the same junctions. Possible PCR preference for shorter templates applied equally to patients and controls.

Expressed TCRB transcripts were sequenced because the entire RNA isolate underwent reverse transcription. Measured with immunoSEQ multiplex PCR; TCRdb has only the in-frame clones, and not every one. The table shows about 150,000 clones, with over 8.5% occurring only once. The authors obtained over 98% purity in all sorted populations. Concerning this clone itself: Antigen unknown.

Sequencing used central memory CD4+ T cells from blood. This receptor was identified in a man younger than 30 in good health.

Here the CDR3 reads CASRLTSGNTEAFF. The CDR3 nucleotides read TGTGCCAGCAGGTTAACCTCAGGTAACACTGAAGCTTTCTTT. The chain recombines TRBV7-8 with TRBJ1-1; D unclear. The CDR3 loop spans 14 amino acids. V lost 6 bases and J 2 bases, leaving 13 bases between the germline ends. Germline CDR1 is SGHVS and CDR2 is FQNEAQ.